This T cell receptor (beta chain) was captured by sequencing in a study of T cell changes during pregnancy in multiple sclerosis (dated by TCRdb to the late 2010s). Broadly, across the study: The study examined how the T cell repertoire changed over the course of pregnancy in women with multiple sclerosis.

The library came from the immunoSEQ multiplex PCR assay. Sourced from immuneACCESS, this table was stored by TCRdb with only in-frame sequences that have V and J called. A share of the clones is absent; for the studies checked, an unresolved V gene accounts for under half, and the remainder has no known explanation. The sample table records about 38,000 clones; about 90% of these occur just once. Roughly an eighth of the sample belongs to the ten largest clones. Reading from cysteine to phenylalanine, the CDR3 counts 13 amino acids. The CDR3 DNA has 39 bases and is translated from base 1. Via the germline V gene, CDR1 is WSHSY and CDR2 SAAADI. The germline V end is reduced by 6 bases and the J end by 3 bases; junction bases left unmatched: 4. Regarding this clone: Its recognized antigen is unknown. Within one base of it there is no much larger clone, and no base qualities were kept.

The chain is assembled from TRBV10-2 and TRBJ1-1, and 7 junction bases match TRBD1. Sample: CD8+ T cells from peripheral blood mononuclear cells, taken after pregnancy. The TCR comes from a female donor with multiple sclerosis, enrolled in a pregnancy study. The nucleotides read TGCGCCAGCAGGCAGGGGGTGGACACTGAAGCTTTCTTT. Translated, it gives CASRQGVDTEAFF.